Below are 25 T cell receptor beta chains sequenced from a single sample in a study of T-cell memory formation after mild COVID-19. MiXCR, run by TCRdb on the 5' RACE reads, gives a single entry per CDR3 protein. The top ten clones hold 21% of a sample with a few hundred thousand distinct CDR3 sequences, 20% of them seen once. Material for sequencing was PBMCs or a T cell subset sorted from them (not recorded which). The receptor set was obtained from a man aged 18 to 30 who had mild COVID-19 (a few samples of this study predate the infection). Cell type and time point are not known.

The J gene is TRBJ2-1, the V gene TRBV7-2; 8 bases line up with TRBD2. Germline CDR1 SGHTA, CDR2 FQGNSA. The junction had 8 bases not matched to a gene; V was cut back by 6 bases and J by 10 bases. There are 13 residues in the CDR3. The CDR3 spells CASSWTSSGEQFF. The CDR3 DNA sequence: TGTGCCAGCAGTTGGACTAGCTCGGGGGAGCAGTTCTTC.

This chain uses TRBV4-1 with TRBJ1-4; D is unresolved. Germline V gene lookup returns CDR1 MGHRA and CDR2 YSYEKL. The CDR3 covers 17 residues. The V gene lost 0 bases and the J gene lost 4 bases, with 15 bases spanning the gap. Here the CDR3 reads CASSQEPGGPGNEKLFF. For the CDR3, the DNA is TGCGCCAGCAGCCAAGAACCAGGAGGGCCGGGTAATGAAAAACTGTTTTTT.

This rearrangement joins TRBV29-1 to TRBJ2-7; tentatively, D is TRBD2 (5 bases). The CDR3 loop spans 14 amino acids. Germline CDR1 is SQVTM and CDR2 is ANQGSEA. Trimming stripped 0 bases from V and 2 bases from J, with 11 bases between. The CDR3 loop is CSVEDPGVTYEQYF. Here the CDR3 DNA reads TGCAGCGTTGAAGATCCCGGGGTCACCTACGAGCAGTACTTC.

This clonotype was seen a handful of times. J is TRBJ2-1 and V is TRBV5-5, with D possibly matching TRBD2 (5 bases). Trimming removed 6 bases at V and 2 bases at J, with 18 bases between. Germline assignment: CDR1 SGHKS and CDR2 YYEKEE (reference sequence). The CDR3 covers 16 residues. CDR3: CASTPPRLATYNEQFF. CDR3 DNA sequence: TGTGCCAGCACCCCCCCCCGGCTAGCTACCTACAATGAGCAGTTCTTC. The complete variable domain, with remaining parts taken from reference TRBV5-5 and TRBJ2-1, reads DAGVTQSPTHLIKTRGQQVTLRCSPISGHKSVSWYQQVLGQGPQFIFQYYEKEERGRGNFPDRFSARQFPNYSSELNVNALLLGDSALYLCASTPPRLATYNEQFFGPGTRLTVL.

This clonotype was counted a few times. This chain connects TRBV4-3 to TRBJ2-5; 8 bases align to TRBD2. The CDR3 spans 16 residues. Germline V lookup: CDR1 LGHNA, CDR2 YSLEER. J gave up 1 base and V 4 bases, and 8 bases lay outside the gene matches. Here the CDR3 reads CASSLLRGGIQETQYF. The CDR3 DNA sequence: TGCGCCAGCAGCCTTCTTCGCGGGGGGATCCAAGAGACCCAGTACTTC.

This chain joins TRBV7-2 and TRBJ2-3, with TRBD2 matching 8 bases. The CDR3 length is 15 residues. Trimming removed 2 bases from V and 3 bases from J; junction bases left unmatched: 4. Germline assignment: CDR1 SGHTA and CDR2 FQGNSA. The CDR3 loop is CASSLYGGATDTQYF. DNA of the CDR3: TGTGCCAGCAGCTTATACGGGGGGGCTACAGATACGCAGTATTTT.

This clonotype was found once. This rearrangement joins TRBV7-9 to TRBJ1-2; D unresolved. The V end was cut by 3 bases, the J end by 1 base, with 15 bases between. This CDR3 is 16 amino acids long. Germline V CDR1 and CDR2: SEHNR, FQNEAQ (reference sequence). The CDR3 DNA is TGTGCCAGCAGCTTGACGAAGACTACCAATAACTATGGCTACACCTTC. Translated, it gives CASSLTKTTNNYGYTF.

This clonotype was detected a few times. The rearrangement links TRBV7-3 to TRBJ1-2, with 8 bases matching TRBD1. The CDR3 spans 17 residues. Germline CDR1 and CDR2: SGHTA and FQGTGA. V was clipped by 1 base and J by 4 bases; unmatched bases: 11. CDR3 loop: CASSLSSAAGGGYGYTF. The CDR3 nucleotides read TGTGCCAGCAGCTTAAGTTCGGCGGCAGGGGGCGGCTATGGCTACACCTTC. Filled out from reference TRBV7-3 and TRBJ1-2, the complete variable domain reads GAGVSQTPSNKVTEKGKYVELRCDPISGHTALYWYRQSLGQGPEFLIYFQGTGAADDSGLPNDRFFAVRPEGSVSTLKIQRTERGDSAVYLCASSLSSAAGGGYGYTFGSGTRLTVV.

Ten or more counts support this clonotype. The chain uses TRBV4-2 and TRBJ1-2, with a tentative D call TRBD1 (6 bases). This CDR3 comprises 15 residues. The germline V gene encodes CDR1 LGHNA and CDR2 YNFKEQ. V lost 1 base and J lost 5, with 14 bases in between. The CDR3 reads CASSQATGGGYGYTF. The CDR3 DNA is TGTGCCAGCAGCCAAGCGACGGGAGGGGGGTATGGCTACACCTTC.

This clonotype was counted only a few times. The chain links TRBV6-6 to TRBJ2-3; D remains unclear. This CDR3 has 13 amino acids. Germline V gene sequence: CDR1 MNHNY, CDR2 SVGAGI (reference sequence). Trimming took off 0 bases at V and 4 bases at J, with 5 bases between the two ends. This CDR3 is CASSYSLSDTQYF. CDR3 sequence (DNA): TGTGCCAGCAGTTACTCTCTGTCAGATACGCAGTATTTT.

The J gene is TRBJ2-2, the V gene TRBV6-2 or TRBV6-3; TRBD1 matches at 8 bases. Germline CDR1 reads MNHEY; CDR2 reads SVGEGT. V lost 5 bases, J lost 5 bases, and 4 bases stayed unmatched. The CDR3 is made up of 14 amino acids. The DNA for the CDR3 is TGTGCCAGCAGTCTCAACAGGGGGACCGGGGAGCTGTTTTTT. Protein product: CASSLNRGTGELFF.

The rearrangement links TRBV7-9 to TRBJ2-3; D remains unclear. The germline gives CDR1 SEHNR, CDR2 FQNEAQ (reference sequence). The CDR3 length is 13 residues. The V gene lost 5 bases and the J gene lost 6 bases, with 12 bases spanning the gap. The CDR3 spells CASSPELRDTQYF. As DNA, the CDR3 is TGTGCCAGCAGCCCGGAGCTTAGGGATACGCAGTATTTT.

This chain connects TRBV28 to TRBJ2-3, with TRBD2 as a possible D gene (5 bases). The CDR3 totals 16 residues. Trimming removed 3 bases from V and 0 bases from J, with 13 bases in between. The germline CDR1 and CDR2 sequences are MDHEN and SYDVKM. The CDR3 spells CASSFGPGSSTDTQYF. The CDR3 nucleotides read TGTGCCAGCAGTTTTGGCCCGGGGAGTAGCACAGATACGCAGTATTTT.

The chain employs TRBV24-1 and TRBJ1-2, with D perhaps TRBD1 (5 bases). Germline V gene lookup returns CDR1 KGHDR and CDR2 SFDVKD. The CDR3 extends over 14 amino acids. Between the trimmed V and J ends, which lost 2 bases and 4 bases, there was a span of 10 bases. In DNA form, the CDR3 reads TGTGCCACCAGTGATTCGGACATTGCCTATGGCTACACCTTC. Protein product: CATSDSDIAYGYTF.

This chain uses TRBV4-1 with TRBJ2-1, with 11 bases lining up with TRBD2. This CDR3 spans 16 amino acids. Germline CDR1 is MGHRA and CDR2 is YSYEKL. V trimming: 1 base; J trimming: 9 bases; junction bases outside the gene matches: 8. CDR3 loop: CASSQASGGKGGEQFF. DNA of the CDR3: TGCGCCAGCAGCCAAGCTAGCGGGGGGAAGGGTGGTGAGCAGTTCTTC.

This clonotype was picked up a small number of times. The genes are TRBV5-6 and TRBJ2-3, with D possibly matching TRBD2 (6 bases). The CDR3 contains 14 residues. The V gene's germline CDR1 is SGHDT and CDR2 YYEEEE. V shed 5 bases and J shed 2 bases, with 12 bases lying between them. The CDR3 loop is CASSRDLDTDTQYF. The CDR3 nucleotides read TGTGCCAGCAGTCGGGACTTAGACACAGATACGCAGTATTTT.

This clonotype has a handful of counts. The chain links TRBV5-1 to TRBJ2-2; a weak D match, TRBD2 (7 bases). V dropped 0 bases and J dropped 5 bases, with 17 bases sitting between them. From germline, CDR1 is SGHRS and CDR2 YFSETQ. This CDR3 is built from 17 residues. Here the CDR3 DNA reads TGCGCCAGCAGCTTGGAATCTCCGGGGGGCTGGACCGGGGAGCTGTTTTTT. The encoded protein is CASSLESPGGWTGELFF.

V is TRBV5-1 and J is TRBJ2-1; 7 bases line up with TRBD1. CDR3 size: 14 residues. Germline V gene data show CDR1 as SGHRS and CDR2 as YFSETQ. V lost 6 bases, J lost 8 bases, and 11 bases stayed unmatched. The CDR3 is CASTDGTVNDEQFF. The CDR3 coding sequence is TGCGCCAGCACCGACGGGACAGTTAATGATGAGCAGTTCTTC.

This clonotype has only a few counts. The J gene is TRBJ1-2, the V gene TRBV7-6; D remains ambiguous. CDR1 is SGHVS and CDR2 is FNYEAQ in the germline V gene. The CDR3 extends over 13 amino acids. Trimming took off 1 base at V and 7 bases at J, with 10 bases between the two ends. This CDR3 is CASSLEGFGGYTF. The CDR3 bases are TGTGCCAGCAGCTTAGAAGGGTTCGGTGGCTACACCTTC.

This clonotype has a handful of counts. The V call is TRBV5-1, the J call TRBJ2-4; TRBD1 might be the D (6 bases). Germline-derived CDR1 and CDR2 are SGHRS and YFSETQ. This CDR3 has 14 amino acids. Trimming took off 0 bases at V and 7 bases at J, with 11 bases between the two ends. The chain's CDR3 is CASSLAGQINIQYF. CDR3 in DNA: TGCGCCAGCAGCTTGGCCGGACAGATCAACATTCAGTACTTC.

The table lists this clonotype with a few counts. This chain connects TRBV29-1 to TRBJ2-4; 10 nucleotides align to TRBD2. With 7 bases clipped from V and 5 bases from J, the junction kept 17 bases outside the gene matches. This CDR3 spans 17 amino acids. Germline CDR1 and CDR2: SQVTM and ANQGSEA. This chain's CDR3 is CSAWGLAGEKTQNIQYF. CDR3 DNA: TGCAGCGCCTGGGGCCTAGCGGGGGAGAAAACCCAAAACATTCAGTACTTC.

The sample holds a few counts of this clonotype. The chain uses TRBV5-1 and TRBJ2-5, with D uncertain. CDR3 length: 12 residues. Trimming took off 3 bases at V and 1 base at J, with 4 bases between the two ends. CDR1 is SGHRS, CDR2 YFSETQ, per germline. The CDR3 region is CASSSPQETQYF. As DNA, the CDR3 is TGCGCCAGCAGCTCCCCCCAAGAGACCCAGTACTTC.

This clonotype was seen many times. V and J are TRBV18 and TRBJ2-7; TRBD2 agrees at 13 bases. Germline V gene lookup returns CDR1 KGHSH and CDR2 LQKENI. This CDR3 is built from 17 residues. V trimming: 2 bases; J trimming: 3 bases; junction bases outside the gene matches: 7. CDR3 nucleotides: TGTGCCAGCTCACCATCGACTAGCGGGGGGCGCTTCTACGAGCAGTACTTC. It encodes CASSPSTSGGRFYEQYF.

The chain carries TRBV10-3 and TRBJ1-3; no clear D gene. Germline CDR1 reads ENHRY; CDR2 reads SYGVKD. Between the trimmed V and J ends, which lost 3 bases and 3 bases, there was a span of 12 bases. The CDR3 runs 15 residues. This CDR3 is CAISETGTVGNTIYF. The CDR3 coding sequence is TGTGCCATCAGTGAAACGGGAACGGTTGGAAACACCATATATTTT.

The rearrangement uses TRBV18 and TRBJ1-2; D remains ambiguous. The V gene's germline CDR1 is KGHSH and CDR2 LQKENI. V was clipped by 2 bases and J by 1 base, with 8 bases between them. This CDR3 has 14 residues. The DNA of the CDR3 is TGTGCCAGCTCACCAAGCGAGGGTAACTATGGCTACACCTTC. Translation gives CASSPSEGNYGYTF.